The rows below give T cell receptor beta chains drawn from one sample of a study of T cells after yellow fever vaccination. TCRdb reanalysed the 5' RACE reads using MiXCR and keeps one entry per CDR3 protein. The sample lists just under 600,000 distinct CDR3 sequences, approximately 13% occurring once. This material consisted of PBMCs, taken on the day of the yellow fever booster vaccination. The source of these receptors is a man aged 25-45 years who received the YFV17D yellow fever vaccine. Each CDR3 is given with its conserved first and last residue.

v_gene,CDR3aa
TRBV4-3,CASSQDRGGTEEKLFF
TRBV6-1,CASSPRDSRNQPQHF
TRBV6-5,CASSSGQPYSNQPQHF
TRBV9,CASSSNGVGQFF
TRBV7-2,CASSLGPGRIKETQYF
TRBV7-9,CASWQAGGTEAFF
TRBV12-3/TRBV12-4,CASSRQGGTEAFF
TRBV19,CASSDLGGFVGSQYF
TRBV27,CTSSPANAPINEQFF
TRBV6-2/TRBV6-3,CASSWAGQPQHF
TRBV29-1,CSVEGQSGETQYF
TRBV29-1,CSVKAGVGDTQYF
TRBV7-9,CASSSQGLYDEQYF
TRBV6-5,CASSLGTSGRGETQYF
TRBV9,CASSYLGTVNEKLFF
TRBV9,CASSGGDSGNTIYF
TRBV4-3,CASSHRLGNEQFF
TRBV5-1,CASSSGQPGYGYTF
TRBV5-1,CASSLMLRAGGDYEQYF
TRBV7-2,CASSPGAGVGYEQYF
TRBV6-1,CATNRGAAPAFF
TRBV18,CASSPQGLAGGTQYF
TRBV12-3/TRBV12-4,CASSSGIGDGGYTF
TRBV27,CASSLERAGYNEQFF
TRBV7-2,CASSPGGTYGYTF
TRBV5-4,CASRNREAQTQYF
TRBV12-3/TRBV12-4,CASRVGGTNNEQFF
TRBV18,CASSPGLADTQYF
TRBV7-8,CASSIGGGPYNEQFF
TRBV12-3/TRBV12-4,CASSLWSTEQFF
TRBV6-1,CASSTPGGGERYEQYF
TRBV3-1,CASSQDAEWNIQYF
TRBV19,CASKSQNYEQYF
TRBV18,CASHRTSGSWSTGELFF
TRBV7-2,CASSLEAGGFYEQYF
TRBV7-2,CASSFQAGLLTDTQYF
TRBV29-1,CSVAVAGGNEQFF
TRBV5-1,CASSTGGQGDTQYF
TRBV24-1,CATSDTGTGANVLTF
TRBV9,CASSVGLSKSEQFF
TRBV20-1,CSARFAGDPQYF
TRBV18,CASSPSTSPYEQYF
TRBV7-2,CASSLSNPYNEQFF
TRBV18,CASSGDRSNEQFF
TRBV20-1,CSATTSGNEQYF
TRBV2,CASRLLAGSTDTQYF
TRBV2,CASQDRPHEQYF
TRBV20-1,CSASSGTSPYNEQFF
TRBV29-1,CSGVNIGDRVTF
TRBV5-4,CASSGREVAGDTQYF
TRBV12-3/TRBV12-4,CASSLNIGEQYF
TRBV7-8,CASSTSTYSNQPQHF
TRBV20-1,CCVTTPGSGGVDEQFF
TRBV11-2,CASSPLTSGPYNEQFF
TRBV6-1,CASTSPHMNTEAFF
TRBV7-9,CASTTLGETQYF
TRBV24-1,CATSDSAGPGGEQFF